What follows describes a single T cell receptor beta chain. The sequenced fragment ends 3 residues before the CDR3 boundary, so the rest is inferred from the germline J gene. The germline gives CDR1 SGHRS, CDR2 YFSETQ. V was trimmed by 0 bases and J by 7 bases, leaving 8 bases between them. The CDR3 has 14 residues. These data belong to a study of T cells in women clearing cervical HPV infection. Profiled with immunoSEQ multiplex PCR; TCRdb holds only in-frame clones, not every one. Its listing shows roughly 30,000 clones. Sample: blood buffy coat. This clonotype was obtained from a woman aged 18 to 75 with a cervical HPV16 infection that either progressed to CIN3+ or cleared (not recorded which). This sequence joins TRBV5-1 and TRBJ1-6; D is undetermined. The CDR3 spells CASSLDSSNSPLHF. Partial CDR3 DNA: TGCGCCAGCAGCTTGGACAGCTCAAATTCACCC. Drawing the rest from reference TRBV5-1 and TRBJ1-6, the complete variable domain is KAGVTQTPRYLIKTRGQQVTLSCSPISGHRSVSWYQQTPGQGLQFLFEYFSETQRNKGNFPGRFSGRQFSNSRSEMNVSTLELGDSALYLCASSLDSSNSPLHFGNGTRLTVT.